Sequencing of this T cell receptor (beta chain) was carried out in a study of graft-versus-host responses after intestinal transplantation. TCRdb's table, derived via immunoSEQ multiplex PCR, lists solely in-frame clones and lacks some. This table holds tens of thousands of clones, around 91% found once. Trimming removed 3 bases from V and 4 bases from J, with 9 bases in between. Germline V gene sequence: CDR1 LNHDA, CDR2 SQIVND (reference sequence). CDR3 size: 13 residues. This clone was seen only once. The chain couples TRBV19 to TRBJ1-2; D not resolved. Sequencing was performed on PBMCs, taken around 120 days after intestinal transplantation. The TCR was taken from a human patient who received an intestinal transplant, so some T cells may come from the graft donor. CDR3 coding DNA: TGTGCCAGTAGTATCCCAGAGGCCTATGGCTACACCTTC. Amino acids: CASSIPEAYGYTF.